This T cell receptor beta chain comes out of a study of control samples from healthy donors and cancer patients. TCRdb's table, derived via immunoSEQ multiplex PCR, lists solely in-frame clones and lacks some. The profile shows approximately 90,000 clones, roughly 90% of them singletons. The CDR3 has 15 residues. Unmatched junction bases numbered 3, after V lost 0 bases and J lost 1 base. CDR1 and CDR2 from the germline V gene are SGHRS and YFSETQ. The clonotype comes from a woman in her sixties or seventies in good health. The chain combines TRBV5-1 with TRBJ1-1, with TRBD1 identical over 7 bases. Sample: blood. CDR3 residues: CASSLEGAGNTEAFF. The DNA of the CDR3 is TGCGCCAGCAGCTTGGAGGGGGCCGGGAACACTGAAGCTTTCTTT. Looking up the rest from reference TRBV5-1 and TRBJ1-1 gives the full variable domain: KAGVTQTPRYLIKTRGQQVTLSCSPISGHRSVSWYQQTPGQGLQFLFEYFSETQRNKGNFPGRFSGRQFSNSRSEMNVSTLELGDSALYLCASSLEGAGNTEAFFGQGTRLTVV.